This record covers a single TCR beta chain. Its antigen is unknown. TCRdb's table, derived via immunoSEQ multiplex PCR, lists solely in-frame clones and lacks some. Found here are tens of thousands of clones, roughly 75% of them singletons; the top ten hold around 2.1%. This record comes from a study of vaccination effects on CD4 cells after COVID-19. Study-level background: The median interval between the second dose and post-vaccine sampling was 72 days. PBMC were cultured at some 2.1 million per well with about 10 IU/ml IL-2 and about 9.5 ug/ml peptides.

The CDR3 runs to 18 residues. Germline CDR1 and CDR2: SGDLS and YYNGEE. V lost 0 bases to trimming and J lost 3 bases; unmatched junction nucleotides: 9. Upon completion of 10 to 11 days in culture, CD4+ T cells were isolated. Each participant received a vaccine that was either BNT162b2 or mRNA-1273, given as two doses. Nobody among the vaccine recipients had prior SARS-CoV-2 infection (nucleocapsid antibodies were negative). IL-2 medium was substituted for half the medium on days 3 and 7. The gene calls are TRBV9 and TRBJ1-4; 9 bases are shared with TRBD1. This sequence originates from a human donor who received a COVID-19 vaccine. This sample comprised CD4+ T cells from PBMCs cultured without peptide, obtained after COVID-19 vaccination. The CDR3 loop is CASSVASGQGSANEKLFF. The CDR3 nucleotides are TGTGCCAGCAGCGTAGCGTCGGGACAGGGTTCTGCTAATGAAAAACTGTTTTTT.